This T cell receptor (beta chain) came from a study of T-cell reconstitution after alpha-beta-depleted transplantation in children. Library preparation (for TCRbeta) was performed with unique molecular identifiers. TCRdb fed the PCR reads into MiXCR, producing one record per CDR3 protein. The data show roughly 200,000 distinct CDR3 sequences, just over 14% seen once. The CDR3 is made up of 14 amino acids. The germline CDR1 and CDR2 sequences are MNHEY and SMNVEV (reference sequence). This clonotype was picked up many times. The junction and the germline gene differ at one end; a read error may be behind it.

This rearrangement joins TRBV27 to TRBJ2-4; 8 bases line up with TRBD2. The receptor was isolated from a human donor who donated a stem cell graft to a child with acute lymphoblastic leukemia. Sample: PBMCs from the stem cell graft donor, taken from the stem cell graft. This chain's CDR3 is CASSPKGPPGTSVF. Written as DNA, the CDR3 is TGTGCCAGCAGTCCGAAAGGGCCCCCAGGGACTAGTGTTTTC.